Shown below are 13 T cell receptor beta chains from a single sample sequenced in a study of T cell responses to AZD1222 COVID-19 vaccine. The protocol was immunoSEQ multiplex PCR, while the TCRdb copy is restricted to in-frame clones and leaves out a portion. The table includes roughly 130,000 clones, 80% to 95% detected once. Sample: peripheral blood, taken on day 0 of AZD1222 vaccination. Receptors originate from an adult in good health.

The chain has TRBV7-6 and TRBJ2-1; maybe TRBD2 (6 bases). V was shortened by 4 bases and J by 3 bases, with 19 bases between the two germline ends. Germline-derived CDR1 and CDR2 are SGHVS and FNYEAQ. CDR3 length: 17 amino acids. DNA for the CDR3: TGTGCCAGCAGCTCTCTCCGGGACTCCCCACTCTACAATGAGCAGTTCTTC. Its protein product is CASSSLRDSPLYNEQFF.

The chain has TRBV7-9 and TRBJ2-7; no reliable D call. Germline CDR1 reads SEHNR; CDR2 reads FQNEAQ (reference sequence). V lost 8 bases, J lost 12 bases, and 17 bases lay in between. The CDR3 sequence is 11 residues long. The CDR3 is CASLDTLVTYF. CDR3 bases: TGTGCCAGCTTGGATACGTTAGTTACGTACTTC.

The rearrangement uses TRBV28 and TRBJ1-1; no clear D gene. Per germline, CDR1 MDHEN and CDR2 SYDVKM. There are 14 residues in the CDR3. Trimming took off 6 bases at V and 3 bases at J, with 14 bases between the two ends. This chain's CDR3 is CASSPEKADTEAFF. The CDR3 nucleotides read TGTGCCAGCAGCCCGGAGAAAGCGGACACTGAAGCTTTCTTT.

This sequence joins TRBV7-8 and TRBJ1-2; D remains ambiguous. Germline V gene lookup returns CDR1 SGHVS and CDR2 FQNEAQ. The CDR3 is 15 residues long. The V gene lost 5 bases and the J gene lost 1 base, with 14 bases spanning the gap. In nucleotides, the CDR3 is TGTGCCAGCAGCCACGGAACGGGTCATAACTATGGCTACACCTTC. This encodes CASSHGTGHNYGYTF.

The chain recombines TRBV4-3 with TRBJ1-1; weak D call: TRBD1 (5 bases). The CDR3 runs to 15 residues. The V end was cut by 0 bases, the J end by 4 bases, with 12 bases between. From germline, CDR1 is LGHNA and CDR2 YSLEER. The CDR3 sequence: CASSQEARGSTEAFF. The CDR3 DNA reads as TGCGCCAGCAGCCAAGAGGCGCGGGGGAGCACTGAAGCTTTCTTT.

The chain has TRBV28 and TRBJ1-1; D is unclear. The CDR3 runs to 13 residues. Germline V gene data show CDR1 as MDHEN and CDR2 as SYDVKM. Trimming removed 5 bases at V and 5 bases at J, with 12 bases between. The CDR3 here is CASSTQSRTEAFF. The CDR3 DNA sequence: TGTGCCAGCAGTACCCAAAGCAGGACTGAAGCTTTCTTT.

The chain couples TRBV27 to TRBJ2-5, with D possibly called TRBD1 or TRBD2 (5 bases each). V shed 5 bases and J shed 2 bases, with 12 bases lying between them. The CDR3 totals 14 residues. Germline-derived CDR1 and CDR2 are MNHEY and SMNVEV (reference sequence). The CDR3 DNA reads TGTGCCAGCAGTCTGGGGACCTATCAAGAGACCCAGTACTTC. Translation: CASSLGTYQETQYF.

This sequence joins TRBV7-2 and TRBJ2-5; D is tentatively TRBD1 or TRBD2 (5 bases each). From germline, CDR1 is SGHTA and CDR2 FQGNSA. CDR3 size: 16 residues. V was trimmed by 1 base and J by 4 bases, leaving 16 bases between them. The CDR3 DNA reads TGTGCCAGCAGCTTAGGGGTGGGGGTAGTCGTAGAGACCCAGTACTTC. Residues: CASSLGVGVVVETQYF.

The V and J genes are TRBV14 and TRBJ2-1, with 10 bases lining up with TRBD2. CDR3 size: 16 residues. Losses at the gene ends were 2 bases for V and 6 bases for J; bases not matched to a gene: 7. From germline, CDR1 is SGHDN and CDR2 FVKESK. The chain's CDR3 is CASSQTLAGVTNEQFF. The DNA for the CDR3 is TGTGCCAGCAGCCAAACTCTAGCGGGAGTCACCAATGAGCAGTTCTTC. The variable domain in full, completed from reference TRBV14 and TRBJ2-1, reads EAGVTQFPSHSVIEKGQTVTLRCDPISGHDNLYWYRRVMGKEIKFLLHFVKESKQDESGMPNNRFLAERTGGTYSTLKVQPAELEDSGVYFCASSQTLAGVTNEQFFGPGTRLTVL.

The chain combines TRBV7-9 with TRBJ1-2; 7 nucleotides line up with TRBD1. Germline loops: CDR1 SEHNR, CDR2 FQNEAQ (reference sequence). The CDR3 has 15 amino acids. V was clipped by 1 base and J by 4 bases; unmatched bases: 6. CDR3 in amino acids: CASSLGRTGVYGYTF. The CDR3 region has the DNA TGTGCCAGCAGCTTAGGGAGGACAGGAGTCTATGGCTACACCTTC.

The V call is TRBV30, the J call TRBJ1-2, with no clear D. The CDR3 covers 11 residues. V was cut by 1 base and J by 3 bases, with 3 bases left in between. CDR1 and CDR2 from the germline V gene are GTSNPN and SVGIG (reference sequence). CDR3 sequence reads: CAWSGYYGYTF. CDR3 sequence (DNA): TGTGCCTGGAGTGGATACTATGGCTACACCTTC.

The chain is built from TRBV19 and TRBJ1-6, with unresolved D. Germline V CDR1 and CDR2: LNHDA, SQIVND (reference sequence). The CDR3 extends over 17 amino acids. V was trimmed by 3 bases and J by 8 bases, leaving 20 bases between them. The CDR3 is CASSILPGRIPDSPLHF. The DNA for the CDR3 is TGTGCCAGTAGTATCCTCCCTGGGCGGATTCCGGATTCACCCCTCCACTTT.

The chain combines TRBV5-1 with TRBJ1-1, with D possibly TRBD1 on 5 matching bases. This CDR3 has 12 amino acids. Germline V gene lookup returns CDR1 SGHRS and CDR2 YFSETQ. V was clipped by 0 bases and J by 7 bases, with 7 bases between them. CDR3 sequence: CASSLAGGEAFF. CDR3 DNA sequence: TGCGCCAGCAGCTTGGCCGGGGGTGAAGCTTTCTTT.